These 25 T cell receptor beta chains came from one sample sequenced in a study of OX40 agonist ivuxolimab in advanced cancers. Method: immunoSEQ multiplex PCR; TCRdb's copy keeps in-frame clones and lacks some. The repertoire has over 30,000 clones, around 82% of them found once; the top ten carry under 2%. The specimen comprised CD4+ or CD8+ T cells sorted from blood, sampled in a trial of the OX40 agonist ivuxolimab. Source of these receptors: an adult with an advanced solid tumor such as melanoma, head and neck, liver or kidney cancer.

This chain uses TRBV7-3 with TRBJ2-3, with a tentative D call TRBD2 (5 bases). The CDR3 covers 14 residues. The V gene lost 6 bases and the J gene lost 4 bases, with 14 bases spanning the gap. Germline V lookup: CDR1 SGHTA, CDR2 FQGTGA. Here the CDR3 reads CASRNLVEADTQYF. The CDR3 nucleotides read TGTGCCAGCAGAAACCTCGTGGAGGCAGATACGCAGTATTTT.

V gene TRBV4-3 combines with J gene TRBJ1-5; D remains ambiguous. CDR3 length: 16 amino acids. V was pared by 0 bases and J by 1 base, with 10 bases between. Germline V CDR1 and CDR2: LGHNA, YSLEER. The CDR3: CASSQDHWESNQPQHF. DNA of the CDR3: TGCGCCAGCAGCCAAGATCATTGGGAGAGCAATCAGCCCCAGCATTTT.

The chain joins TRBV5-1 to TRBJ1-5; D unclear. The V end lost 2 bases, the J end lost 2 bases, and 11 bases lay between the germline ends. Germline CDR1 is SGHRS and CDR2 is YFSETQ. The CDR3 extends over 15 amino acids. The CDR3 bases are TGCGCCAGCAGCTTTTTAGGTGGGGGCAATCAGCCCCAGCATTTT. This gives the protein CASSFLGGGNQPQHF.

The chain carries TRBV7-6 and TRBJ2-3; 9 positions match TRBD1. CDR3 length: 17 residues. Germline V lookup: CDR1 SGHVS, CDR2 FNYEAQ. The V gene end was trimmed by 5 bases and the J gene end by 1 base; junction bases not matched to a gene: 10. The chain's CDR3 is CASSPGTGRSGTDTQYF. CDR3 nucleotides: TGTGCCAGCAGCCCCGGGACAGGGCGATCGGGCACAGATACGCAGTATTTT.

The chain recombines TRBV4-3 with TRBJ1-2, with D maybe TRBD1 (6 bases). CDR3 length: 15 amino acids. Trimming removed 0 bases at V and 5 bases at J, with 13 bases between. CDR1 LGHNA and CDR2 YSLEER come from the germline V gene. CDR3 amino acids: CASSQDAGTGYGYTF. CDR3 nucleotide sequence: TGCGCCAGCAGCCAAGACGCGGGTACAGGGTATGGCTACACCTTC.

J is TRBJ1-6 and V is TRBV6-6, with 8 bases matching TRBD1. The CDR3 totals 15 residues. The V gene end was trimmed by 6 bases and the J gene end by 6 bases; junction bases not matched to a gene: 7. CDR1 and CDR2 (germline): MNHNY, SVGAGI (reference sequence). The CDR3 loop is CASSSRGLLNSPLHF. For the CDR3, the DNA is TGTGCCAGCAGCTCCAGGGGGCTTCTTAATTCACCCCTCCACTTT.

V is TRBV7-2 and J is TRBJ2-5; the match to TRBD1 covers 7 bases. The V gene's germline CDR1 is SGHTA and CDR2 FQGNSA. The V gene end was trimmed by 5 bases and the J gene end by 1 base; junction bases not matched to a gene: 7. The CDR3 runs 15 residues. The CDR3 coding sequence is TGTGCCAGCAGCCCACGGACAGGCCCCCAAGAGACCCAGTACTTC. This codes for CASSPRTGPQETQYF.

This chain uses TRBV20-1 with TRBJ2-2; D is undetermined. Germline lookup yields CDR1 DFQATT and CDR2 SNEGSKA (reference sequence). Trimming removed 5 bases at V and 3 bases at J, with 4 bases between. This CDR3 is built from 11 residues. Written as DNA, the CDR3 is TGCAGTGCTGGGGACACCGGGGAGCTGTTTTTT. Translation gives CSAGDTGELFF.

The chain is built from TRBV21-1 and TRBJ2-4; TRBD1 reflects the table's D call only, with no check against the DNA. TRBV21-1 is termed a pseudogene. The CDR3 covers 15 residues. The CDR3 spells CASSKAGRDENIQYF. The CDR3 bases are TGTGCCAGCAGCAAAGCGGGCAGGGATGAAAACATTCAGTACTTC.

The chain joins TRBV5-1 to TRBJ2-2, with D unresolved. V lost 4 bases and J 0 bases, leaving 7 bases between the germline ends. CDR3 length equals 14 residues. CDR1 SGHRS and CDR2 YFSETQ come from the germline V gene. The CDR3 protein is CASSPNPNTGELFF. The CDR3 DNA follows: TGCGCCAGCAGCCCAAACCCGAACACCGGGGAGCTGTTTTTT. The variable domain in full, completed from reference TRBV5-1 and TRBJ2-2, reads KAGVTQTPRYLIKTRGQQVTLSCSPISGHRSVSWYQQTPGQGLQFLFEYFSETQRNKGNFPGRFSGRQFSNSRSEMNVSTLELGDSALYLCASSPNPNTGELFFGEGSRLTVL.

This chain joins TRBV2 and TRBJ1-3; perhaps TRBD1 as D (5 bases). Deletions cut 6 bases from V and 5 bases from J, with 17 bases between. This CDR3 contains 15 residues. Germline CDR1 reads SNHLY; CDR2 reads FYNNEI. CDR3 nucleotide sequence: TGTGCCAGCAGGCTGGGACGCCGATCGAGAAACACCATATATTTT. It is translated as CASRLGRRSRNTIYF.

The chain combines TRBV5-1 with TRBJ2-7, with 9 bases identical to TRBD2. V dropped 0 bases and J dropped 2; count of bases not matched to a gene: 3. The CDR3 sequence is 15 residues long. CDR1 is SGHRS, CDR2 YFSETQ, per germline. The CDR3 DNA reads as TGCGCCAGCAGCTTGGATAGCGGGGGAACCTACGAGCAGTACTTC. It encodes CASSLDSGGTYEQYF.

This chain links TRBV18 with TRBJ2-7, with D unresolved. Germline CDR1 reads KGHSH; CDR2 reads LQKENI. This CDR3 is built from 11 residues. Trimming left V 2 bases short and J 2 bases short, with 1 base between. This chain's CDR3 is CASSPAYEQYF. The CDR3 bases are TGTGCCAGCTCACCAGCCTACGAGCAGTACTTC.

This chain links TRBV2 with TRBJ1-1; D is ambiguous. CDR1 is SNHLY and CDR2 is FYNNEI in the germline V gene. This CDR3 contains 12 residues. Between the trimmed V and J ends, which lost 7 bases and 2 bases, there was a span of 8 bases. This CDR3 reads CASIFDNTEAFF. The CDR3 DNA is TGTGCCAGCATTTTCGACAACACTGAAGCTTTCTTT.

This sequence joins TRBV7-9 and TRBJ2-1; TRBD1 might be the D (7 bases). CDR1 and CDR2 from the germline V gene are SEHNR and FQNEAQ (reference sequence). The CDR3 runs to 13 residues. The germline V and J ends were trimmed by 6 bases and 15 bases, with 21 bases remaining between them. Here the CDR3 DNA reads TGTGCCAGCAGGATGAGCAGGGGGGCCGTAACGTTCTTC. It yields the protein CASRMSRGAVTFF.

The chain recombines TRBV5-1 with TRBJ2-1, with TRBD2 matching over 10 bases. Germline V lookup: CDR1 SGHRS, CDR2 YFSETQ. Trimming cost V 0 bases and J 2 bases; bases outside gene matches: 8. The CDR3 spans 18 residues. Written as DNA, the CDR3 is TGCGCCAGCAGCTTGGGGTCACTAGCGGGGTCGGCCTACAATGAGCAGTTCTTC. Translated: CASSLGSLAGSAYNEQFF.

The V call is TRBV19, the J call TRBJ2-3; D unclear. V gave up 10 bases and J gave up 0 bases, with 14 bases separating them. CDR1 is LNHDA, CDR2 SQIVND, per germline (reference sequence). The CDR3 totals 14 residues. The CDR3 reads CATKLSSSTDTQYF. The CDR3 coding sequence is TGTGCCACCAAACTATCTTCTAGCACAGATACGCAGTATTTT.

The chain carries TRBV6-5 and TRBJ1-2; 10 nucleotides match TRBD1. The germline gives CDR1 MNHEY, CDR2 SVGAGI. The CDR3 consists of 16 residues. With V trimmed by 2 bases and J by 8 bases, 11 bases remained unmatched. The CDR3 nucleotides read TGTGCCAGCAGTTACGGGGCGACAGGGGGCGCGGGAGGCTACACCTTC. It specifies CASSYGATGGAGGYTF.

The rearrangement joins TRBV5-1 to TRBJ2-1; 10 positions match TRBD2. The CDR3 totals 15 residues. Germline trimming cut 1 base from V and 4 bases from J; bases unmatched to any gene: 2. Germline-derived CDR1 and CDR2 are SGHRS and YFSETQ. CDR3 sequence (DNA): TGCGCCAGCAGCTTGACTAGCGGGGCTTACAATGAGCAGTTCTTC. It is translated as CASSLTSGAYNEQFF.

This clone has a handful of counts. V is TRBV5-1 and J is TRBJ2-5, with D perhaps TRBD1 (6 bases). V gave up 1 base and J gave up 1 base, with 8 bases separating them. CDR3 length: 14 residues. CDR1 is SGHRS, CDR2 YFSETQ, per germline. The CDR3 DNA is TGCGCCAGCAGCTTGAGGACAGTCCAAGAGACCCAGTACTTC. This encodes CASSLRTVQETQYF.

This clone was detected once. The chain combines TRBV4-2 with TRBJ2-5; the D is unclear. Between the trimmed V and J ends, which lost 0 bases and 1 base, there was a span of 6 bases. Germline V gene lookup returns CDR1 LGHNA and CDR2 YNFKEQ. This CDR3 contains 14 residues. The CDR3 DNA reads as TGTGCCAGCAGCCAAGAGAGGAGCCAAGAGACCCAGTACTTC. Residues: CASSQERSQETQYF.

This chain links TRBV5-4 with TRBJ2-1; 12 bases agree with TRBD1. CDR3 size: 15 residues. V lost 4 bases to trimming and J lost 6 bases; unmatched junction nucleotides: 5. Germline V gene lookup returns CDR1 SGHNT and CDR2 YYREEE (reference sequence). This CDR3 reads CASSLGQGALNEQFF. CDR3 DNA sequence: TGTGCCAGCAGCCTGGGACAGGGGGCGCTCAATGAGCAGTTCTTC.

The gene calls are TRBV5-4 and TRBJ2-7; TRBD1 matches 7 bases. Germline assignment: CDR1 SGHNT and CDR2 YYREEE (reference sequence). The CDR3 has 13 amino acids. The J segment lost 2 bases and the V segment lost 4 bases, leaving 3 bases of the junction unmatched. DNA of the CDR3: TGTGCCAGCAGCACGGGACAGCCCTACGAGCAGTACTTC. It is translated as CASSTGQPYEQYF.

J is TRBJ2-5 and V is TRBV7-2; D call uncertain. Looked up from germline, CDR1 is SGHTA and CDR2 is FQGNSA. V lost 4 bases and J 4 bases, leaving 10 bases between the germline ends. The CDR3 has 13 residues. CDR3 loop: CASSSGPPETQYF. The CDR3 DNA reads TGTGCCAGCAGCTCCGGCCCCCCAGAGACCCAGTACTTC.

This clone was observed a single time. This CDR3 is CASSEGGGFNEKLFF. DNA of the CDR3: TGTGCCAGCAGTGAAGGTGGGGGGTTTAATGAAAAACTGTTTTTT. This sequence joins TRBV6-1 and TRBJ1-4; tentative D call: TRBD1 (5 bases). The CDR3 spans 15 residues. Trimming stripped 1 base from V and 4 bases from J, with 10 bases between. Germline CDR1 MNHNS, CDR2 SASEGT.